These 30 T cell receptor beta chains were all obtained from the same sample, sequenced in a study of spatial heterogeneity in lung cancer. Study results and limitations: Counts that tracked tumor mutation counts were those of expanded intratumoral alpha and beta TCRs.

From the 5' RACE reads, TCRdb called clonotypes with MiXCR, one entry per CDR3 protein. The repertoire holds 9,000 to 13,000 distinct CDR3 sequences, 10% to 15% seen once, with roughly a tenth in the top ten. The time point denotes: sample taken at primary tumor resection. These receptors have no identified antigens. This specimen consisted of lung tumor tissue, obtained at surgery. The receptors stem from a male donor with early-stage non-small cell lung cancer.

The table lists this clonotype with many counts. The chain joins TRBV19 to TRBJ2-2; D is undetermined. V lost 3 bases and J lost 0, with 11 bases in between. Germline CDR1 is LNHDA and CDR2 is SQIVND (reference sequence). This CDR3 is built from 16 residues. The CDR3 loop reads CASSIWSNSNTGELFF. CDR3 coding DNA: TGTGCCAGTAGTATTTGGAGTAATTCGAACACCGGGGAGCTGTTTTTT. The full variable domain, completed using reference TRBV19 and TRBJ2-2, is DGGITQSPKYLFRKEGQNVTLSCEQNLNHDAMYWYRQDPGQGLRLIYYSQIVNDFQKGDIAEGYSVSREKKESFPLTVTSAQKNPTAFYLCASSIWSNSNTGELFFGEGSRLTVL.

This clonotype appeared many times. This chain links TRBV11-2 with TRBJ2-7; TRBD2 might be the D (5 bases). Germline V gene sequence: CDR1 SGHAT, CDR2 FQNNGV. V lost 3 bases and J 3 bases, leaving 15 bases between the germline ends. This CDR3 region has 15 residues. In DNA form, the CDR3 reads TGTGCCAGCAGCTTTTCAACGCCCGGGGTCTACGAGCAGTACTTC. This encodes CASSFSTPGVYEQYF.

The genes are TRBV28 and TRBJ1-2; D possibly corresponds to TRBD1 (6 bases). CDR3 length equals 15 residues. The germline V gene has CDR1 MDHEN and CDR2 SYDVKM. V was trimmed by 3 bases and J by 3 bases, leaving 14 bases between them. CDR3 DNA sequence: TGTGCCAGCAGTTTCCGTTCCAGGGGCGACTATGGCTACACCTTC. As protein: CASSFRSRGDYGYTF.

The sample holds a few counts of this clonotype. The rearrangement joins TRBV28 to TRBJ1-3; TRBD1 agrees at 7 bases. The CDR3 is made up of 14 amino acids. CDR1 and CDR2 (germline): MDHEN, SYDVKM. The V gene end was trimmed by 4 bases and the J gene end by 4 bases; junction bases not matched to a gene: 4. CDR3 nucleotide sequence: TGTGCCAGCAGTTCAGGGGGAGAGGGAAACACCATATATTTT. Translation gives CASSSGGEGNTIYF.

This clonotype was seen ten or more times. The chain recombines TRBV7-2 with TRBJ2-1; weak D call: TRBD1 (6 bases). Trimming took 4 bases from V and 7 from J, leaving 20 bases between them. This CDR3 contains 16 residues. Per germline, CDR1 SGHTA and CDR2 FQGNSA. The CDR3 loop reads CASSSQGSFAGNEQFF. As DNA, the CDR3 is TGTGCCAGCAGCTCTCAGGGGAGTTTCGCAGGTAATGAGCAGTTCTTC. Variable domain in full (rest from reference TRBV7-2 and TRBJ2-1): GAGVSQSPSNKVTEKGKDVELRCDPISGHTALYWYRQSLGQGLEFLIYFQGNSAPDKSGLPSDRFSAERTGGSVSTLTIQRTQQEDSAVYLCASSSQGSFAGNEQFFGPGTRLTVL.

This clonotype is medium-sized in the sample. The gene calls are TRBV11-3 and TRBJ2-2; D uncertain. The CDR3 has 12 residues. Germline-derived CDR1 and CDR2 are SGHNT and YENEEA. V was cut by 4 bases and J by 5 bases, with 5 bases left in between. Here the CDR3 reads CASSSSTGELFF. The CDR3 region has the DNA TGTGCCAGCAGCTCCAGTACCGGGGAGCTGTTTTTT.

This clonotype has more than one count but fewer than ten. The CDR3: CASSFGRGYREGYTF. The CDR3 coding sequence is TGTGCCAGCAGCTTTGGACGGGGGTATCGGGAAGGCTACACCTTC. V is TRBV7-6 and J is TRBJ1-2, with a tentative D call TRBD1 (5 bases). Germline V gene lookup returns CDR1 SGHVS and CDR2 FNYEAQ. This CDR3 contains 15 residues. Trimming cost V 3 bases and J 8 bases, with 19 bases left between them.

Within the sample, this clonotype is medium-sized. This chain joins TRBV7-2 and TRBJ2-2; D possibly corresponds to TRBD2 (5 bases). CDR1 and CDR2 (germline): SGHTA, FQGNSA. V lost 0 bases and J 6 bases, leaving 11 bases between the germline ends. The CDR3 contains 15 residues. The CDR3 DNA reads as TGTGCCAGCAGCTTAGCGGGAGCTGGGGCCGGGGAGCTGTTTTTT. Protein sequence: CASSLAGAGAGELFF.

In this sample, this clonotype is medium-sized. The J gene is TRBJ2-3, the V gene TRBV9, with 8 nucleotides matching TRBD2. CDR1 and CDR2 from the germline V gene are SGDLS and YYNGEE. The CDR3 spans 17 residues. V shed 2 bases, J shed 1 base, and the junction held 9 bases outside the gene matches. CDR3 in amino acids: CASSVSLAAMGTDTQYF. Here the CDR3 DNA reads TGTGCCAGCAGCGTCTCACTAGCGGCGATGGGCACAGATACGCAGTATTTT.

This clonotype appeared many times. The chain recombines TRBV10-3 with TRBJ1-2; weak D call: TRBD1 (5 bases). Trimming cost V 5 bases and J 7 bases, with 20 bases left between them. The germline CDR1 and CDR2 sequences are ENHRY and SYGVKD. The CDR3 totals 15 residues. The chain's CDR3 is CAISIGTAERLGYTF. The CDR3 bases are TGTGCCATCAGTATAGGGACGGCGGAAAGGCTTGGCTACACCTTC.

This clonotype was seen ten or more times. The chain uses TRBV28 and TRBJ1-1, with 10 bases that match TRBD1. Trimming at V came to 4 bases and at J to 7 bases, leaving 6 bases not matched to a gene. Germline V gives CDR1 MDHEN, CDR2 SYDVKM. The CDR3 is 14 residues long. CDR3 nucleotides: TGTGCCAGCAGTTCGTACGGGACAGGGGTTGAAGCTTTCTTT. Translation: CASSSYGTGVEAFF.

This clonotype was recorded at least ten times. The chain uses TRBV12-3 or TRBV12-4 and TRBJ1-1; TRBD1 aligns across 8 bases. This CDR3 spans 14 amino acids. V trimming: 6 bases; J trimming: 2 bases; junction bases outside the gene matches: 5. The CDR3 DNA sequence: TGTGCCAGCAGGGGGACAGGCACCAACACTGAAGCTTTCTTT. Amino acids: CASRGTGTNTEAFF.

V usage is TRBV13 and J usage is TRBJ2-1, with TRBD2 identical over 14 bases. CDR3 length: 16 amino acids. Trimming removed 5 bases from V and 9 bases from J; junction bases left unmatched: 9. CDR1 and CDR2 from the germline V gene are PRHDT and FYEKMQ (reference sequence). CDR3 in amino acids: CASSQPRTSGRIEQFF. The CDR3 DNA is TGTGCCAGCAGCCAGCCCCGGACTAGCGGGAGGATTGAGCAGTTCTTC.

The CDR3: CSARDPQGGEKLFF. The CDR3 DNA follows: TGCAGTGCTAGAGACCCCCAGGGAGGCGAAAAACTGTTTTTT. The chain is built from TRBV20-1 and TRBJ1-4, with D perhaps TRBD1 (5 bases). The CDR3 is 14 amino acids. Trimming stripped 0 bases from V and 8 bases from J, with 13 bases between. Germline CDR1 reads DFQATT; CDR2 reads SNEGSKA (reference sequence).

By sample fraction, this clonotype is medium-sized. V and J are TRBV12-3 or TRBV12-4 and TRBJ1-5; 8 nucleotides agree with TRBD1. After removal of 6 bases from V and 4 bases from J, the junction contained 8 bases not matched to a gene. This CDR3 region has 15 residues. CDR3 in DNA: TGTGCCAGCAGATCCAGGACAGGGAATAATCAGCCCCAGCATTTT. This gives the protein CASRSRTGNNQPQHF.

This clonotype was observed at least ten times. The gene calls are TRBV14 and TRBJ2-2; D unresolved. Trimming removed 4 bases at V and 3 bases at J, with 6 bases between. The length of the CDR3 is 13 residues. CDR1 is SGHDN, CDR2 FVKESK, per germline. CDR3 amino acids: CASSLRYTGELFF. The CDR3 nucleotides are TGTGCCAGCAGCCTGAGGTACACCGGGGAGCTGTTTTTT. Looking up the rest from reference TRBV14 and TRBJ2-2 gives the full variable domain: EAGVTQFPSHSVIEKGQTVTLRCDPISGHDNLYWYRRVMGKEIKFLLHFVKESKQDESGMPNNRFLAERTGGTYSTLKVQPAELEDSGVYFCASSLRYTGELFFGEGSRLTVL.

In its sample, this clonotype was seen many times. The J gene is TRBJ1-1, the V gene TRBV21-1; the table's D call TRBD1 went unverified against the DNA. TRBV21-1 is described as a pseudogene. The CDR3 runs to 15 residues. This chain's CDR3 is CASSNSQVMNTEAFF. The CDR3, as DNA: TGTGCCAGCAGCAATTCACAGGTTATGAACACTGAAGCTTTCTTT.

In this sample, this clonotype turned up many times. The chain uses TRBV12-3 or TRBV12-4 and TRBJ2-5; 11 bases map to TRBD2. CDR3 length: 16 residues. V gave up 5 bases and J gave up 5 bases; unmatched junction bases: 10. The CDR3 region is CASSNRTSGSGETQYF. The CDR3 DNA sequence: TGTGCCAGCAGTAACAGAACTAGCGGGAGCGGCGAGACCCAGTACTTC.

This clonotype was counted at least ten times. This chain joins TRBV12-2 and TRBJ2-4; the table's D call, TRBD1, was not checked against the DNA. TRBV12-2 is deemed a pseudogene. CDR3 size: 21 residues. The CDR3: CASRFQVTGVSGLLTKNIQYF. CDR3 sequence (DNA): TGTGCAAGTCGCTTCCAAGTTACAGGGGTTTCTGGCCTTCTAACCAAAAACATTCAGTACTTC.

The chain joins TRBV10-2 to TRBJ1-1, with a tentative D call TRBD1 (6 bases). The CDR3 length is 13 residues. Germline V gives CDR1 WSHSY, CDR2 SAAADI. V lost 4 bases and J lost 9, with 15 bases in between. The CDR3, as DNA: TGCGCCAGCAGTGTCACAGGGATCTTCCAAGCTTTCTTT. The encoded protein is CASSVTGIFQAFF.

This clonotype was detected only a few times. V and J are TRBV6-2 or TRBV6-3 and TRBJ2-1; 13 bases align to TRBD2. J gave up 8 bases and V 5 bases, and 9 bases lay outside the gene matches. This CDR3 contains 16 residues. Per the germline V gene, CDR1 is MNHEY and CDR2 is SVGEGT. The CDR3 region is CASSPRTSGGAYEQFF. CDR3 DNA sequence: TGTGCCAGCAGTCCCCGGACTAGCGGGGGTGCCTATGAGCAGTTCTTC.

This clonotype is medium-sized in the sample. The CDR3, as DNA: TGCAGTGCTCCTAATAGTCGCACGAACACTGAAGCTTTCTTT. Translating it yields CSAPNSRTNTEAFF. The V gene is TRBV20-1, the J gene TRBJ1-1; D ambiguous. This CDR3 contains 14 residues. V was pared by 5 bases and J by 1 base, with 14 bases between. CDR1 and CDR2 (germline): DFQATT, SNEGSKA (reference sequence).

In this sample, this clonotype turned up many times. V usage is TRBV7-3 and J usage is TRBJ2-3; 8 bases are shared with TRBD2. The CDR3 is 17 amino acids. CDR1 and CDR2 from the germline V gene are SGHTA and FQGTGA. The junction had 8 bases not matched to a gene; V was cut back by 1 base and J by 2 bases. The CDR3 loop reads CASSLRVAGGPTDTQYF. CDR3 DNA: TGTGCCAGCAGCTTAAGGGTCGCGGGAGGCCCCACAGATACGCAGTATTTT.

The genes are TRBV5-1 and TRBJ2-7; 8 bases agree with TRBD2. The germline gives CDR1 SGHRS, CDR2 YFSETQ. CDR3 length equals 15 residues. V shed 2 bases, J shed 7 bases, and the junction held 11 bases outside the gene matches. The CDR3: CASSFTGGPSREQYF. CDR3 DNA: TGCGCCAGCAGCTTCACGGGAGGGCCCTCGAGGGAGCAGTACTTC.

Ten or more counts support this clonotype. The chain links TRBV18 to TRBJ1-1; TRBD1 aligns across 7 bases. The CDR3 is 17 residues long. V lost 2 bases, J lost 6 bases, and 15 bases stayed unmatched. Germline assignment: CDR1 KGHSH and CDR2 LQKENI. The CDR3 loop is CASSPKRTGVGIAEAFF. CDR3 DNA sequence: TGTGCCAGCTCACCAAAGAGGACAGGTGTTGGTATCGCTGAAGCTTTCTTT.

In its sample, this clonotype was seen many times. CDR3 region: CASSRLADPSTDTQYF. As DNA, the CDR3 is TGTGCCAGCAGTAGGCTAGCGGATCCCTCCACAGATACGCAGTATTTT. The gene calls are TRBV12-3 or TRBV12-4 and TRBJ2-3, with TRBD2 matching 7 bases. The CDR3 totals 16 residues. V shed 5 bases, J shed 2 bases, and the junction held 10 bases outside the gene matches.

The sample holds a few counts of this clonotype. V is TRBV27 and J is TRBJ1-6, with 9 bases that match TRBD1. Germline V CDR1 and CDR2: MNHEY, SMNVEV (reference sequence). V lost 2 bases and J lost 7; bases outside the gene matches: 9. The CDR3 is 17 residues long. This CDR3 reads CASSLVDRGERNSPLHF. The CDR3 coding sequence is TGTGCCAGCAGTTTAGTGGACAGGGGAGAAAGAAATTCACCCCTCCACTTT.

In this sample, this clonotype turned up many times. In nucleotides, the CDR3 is TGCAGCGTTGAAGTAGTTGGGGGTAAAAACATTCAGTACTTC. It encodes CSVEVVGGKNIQYF. This sequence joins TRBV29-1 and TRBJ2-4; D may be TRBD1 or TRBD2 (5 bases each). CDR3 length: 14 residues. Per germline, CDR1 SQVTM and CDR2 ANQGSEA. V was cut by 1 base and J by 4 bases, with 11 bases left in between.

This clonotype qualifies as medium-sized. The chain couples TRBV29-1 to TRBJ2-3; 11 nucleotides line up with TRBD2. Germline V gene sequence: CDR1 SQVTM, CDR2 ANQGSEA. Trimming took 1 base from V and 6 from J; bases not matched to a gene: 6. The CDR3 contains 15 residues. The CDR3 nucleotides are TGCAGCGTTGAAGGCCTAGCGGGAGGTCTGGATACGCAGTATTTT. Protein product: CSVEGLAGGLDTQYF.

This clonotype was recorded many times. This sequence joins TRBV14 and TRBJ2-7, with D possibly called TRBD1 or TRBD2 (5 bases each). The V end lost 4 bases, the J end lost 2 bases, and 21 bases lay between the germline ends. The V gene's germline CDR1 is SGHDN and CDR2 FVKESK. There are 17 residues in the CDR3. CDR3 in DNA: TGTGCCAGCAGCCGCGTCCGGGCCGGGACGGTGACCTACGAGCAGTACTTC. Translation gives CASSRVRAGTVTYEQYF.